Each of the 21 T cell receptor beta chains below was sequenced from the same sample in a study of blood T cell repertoires in COVID-19. Clones were sequenced by immunoSEQ multiplex PCR, and TCRdb holds only the in-frame ones, with some missing. The data hold 200,000 to 250,000 clones, with around 81% observed a single time. Sequences were obtained from PBMCs or T cells enriched from blood (not recorded which). The receptors here all came from a woman in her 40s with acute COVID-19.

The genes are TRBV28 and TRBJ2-1, with D unclear. V lost 2 bases, J lost 6 bases, and 17 bases lay in between. Per the germline V gene, CDR1 is MDHEN and CDR2 is SYDVKM. CDR3 size: 16 residues. The CDR3 DNA reads as TGTGCCAGCAGTTTACCTGACTCTCGCACGGGCAATGAGCAGTTCTTC. This gives the protein CASSLPDSRTGNEQFF.

This clone was seen more than once but under ten times. The rearrangement uses TRBV2 and TRBJ1-1; D might be TRBD1 (6 bases). V was trimmed by 8 bases and J by 1 base, leaving 20 bases between them. The CDR3 spans 16 residues. Germline V lookup: CDR1 SNHLY, CDR2 FYNNEI. CDR3 sequence reads: CASLAWRGAGNTEAFF. CDR3 nucleotide sequence: TGTGCCAGCCTAGCTTGGCGGGGGGCCGGGAACACTGAAGCTTTCTTT.

The V and J genes are TRBV10-3 and TRBJ2-3, with 9 bases lining up with TRBD2. The J segment lost 2 bases and the V segment lost 3 bases, leaving 3 bases of the junction unmatched. This CDR3 has 15 residues. Germline V CDR1 and CDR2: ENHRY, SYGVKD. The chain's CDR3 is CAISEPSGNTDTQYF. Here the CDR3 DNA reads TGTGCCATCAGTGAACCTAGCGGGAACACAGATACGCAGTATTTT.

The J gene is TRBJ2-3, the V gene TRBV5-1; a weak D match, TRBD2 (5 bases). The CDR3 is made up of 15 amino acids. Germline V CDR1 and CDR2: SGHRS, YFSETQ. V lost 1 base, J lost 6 bases, and 15 bases lay in between. CDR3: CASSLFGISVDTQYF. DNA of the CDR3: TGCGCCAGCAGCTTGTTCGGGATCTCCGTCGATACGCAGTATTTT. Combining the CDR3 with reference TRBV5-1 and TRBJ2-3 gives the whole variable domain KAGVTQTPRYLIKTRGQQVTLSCSPISGHRSVSWYQQTPGQGLQFLFEYFSETQRNKGNFPGRFSGRQFSNSRSEMNVSTLELGDSALYLCASSLFGISVDTQYFGPGTRLTVL.

The rearrangement uses TRBV5-6 and TRBJ2-3; D remains ambiguous. The V and J ends lost 9 bases and 2 bases respectively, with 13 bases between them. Germline CDR1 reads SGHDT; CDR2 reads YYEEEE. The CDR3 extends over 13 amino acids. CDR3 sequence reads: CATSRRPTDTQYF. CDR3 DNA sequence: TGTGCCACCTCTCGCAGGCCCACAGATACGCAGTATTTT.

This chain links TRBV6-5 with TRBJ1-3, with a weak D call TRBD1 (6 bases). The CDR3 is 15 residues long. V dropped 6 bases and J dropped 0 bases, with 12 bases sitting between them. Germline loops: CDR1 MNHEY, CDR2 SVGAGI. The CDR3 DNA reads as TGTGCCAGCAGACTACAGGGCCCCTCTGGAAACACCATATATTTT. Amino acid sequence: CASRLQGPSGNTIYF.

The J gene is TRBJ1-3, the V gene TRBV3-1 (or the pseudogene TRBV3-2), with 7 bases fitting TRBD1. Trimming removed 2 bases from V and 5 bases from J; junction bases left unmatched: 6. CDR3 length: 15 residues. Germline assignment: CDR1 LGHDT and CDR2 YNNKEL (reference sequence). Here the CDR3 reads CASSQLGTARNTIYF. Here the CDR3 DNA reads TGTGCCAGCAGCCAACTTGGGACAGCTAGAAACACCATATATTTT.

V is TRBV19 and J is TRBJ2-2; D is perhaps TRBD2 (6 bases). The CDR3 sequence is 14 residues long. The germline V gene encodes CDR1 LNHDA and CDR2 SQIVND (reference sequence). The ends were cut back, 8 bases at V and 8 bases at J, with 18 bases in the middle. CDR3 nucleotide sequence: TGTGCCAGTGGGCTGGGACTCAGGAGTGGGGAGCTGTTTTTT. The encoded protein is CASGLGLRSGELFF.

This chain joins TRBV7-3 and TRBJ2-1; TRBD2 matches at 7 bases. This CDR3 comprises 16 residues. Germline values: CDR1 SGHTA, CDR2 FQGTGA. Trimming took 0 bases from V and 4 from J; bases not matched to a gene: 6. The CDR3 is CASSLTASSGYNEQFF. The CDR3 DNA reads as TGTGCCAGCAGCTTAACTGCGTCTAGCGGTTACAATGAGCAGTTCTTC. Looking up the rest from reference TRBV7-3 and TRBJ2-1 gives the full variable domain: GAGVSQTPSNKVTEKGKYVELRCDPISGHTALYWYRQSLGQGPEFLIYFQGTGAADDSGLPNDRFFAVRPEGSVSTLKIQRTERGDSAVYLCASSLTASSGYNEQFFGPGTRLTVL.

V is TRBV4-3 and J is TRBJ2-1; no reliable D call. The V end was cut by 0 bases, the J end by 7 bases, with 7 bases between. In germline, CDR1 is LGHNA, CDR2 YSLEER. This CDR3 region has 13 residues. The CDR3 region is CASSQDRVNEQFF. The CDR3 DNA reads as TGCGCCAGCAGCCAAGATCGGGTAAATGAGCAGTTCTTC.

The rearrangement joins TRBV6-5 to TRBJ2-5; possible D gene TRBD1, 6 bases. With 5 bases removed from V and 7 bases from J, the gap between germline ends came to 20 bases. The CDR3 extends over 15 amino acids. Germline CDR1 reads MNHEY; CDR2 reads SVGAGI. The CDR3 nucleotides are TGTGCCAGCAGTCCCACAGGGATGACTTGGGTGACCCAGTACTTC. Translation: CASSPTGMTWVTQYF.

As to this clone: Other DNA variants within this sample encode the same CDR3. The chain has TRBV7-3 and TRBJ1-1; 8 bases match TRBD1. Trimming at V came to 4 bases and at J to 4 bases, leaving 5 bases not matched to a gene. The CDR3 is 14 amino acids. CDR1 is SGHTA and CDR2 is FQGTGA in the germline V gene. This CDR3 reads CASSSNRGSTEAFF. The CDR3 DNA reads TGTGCCAGCAGCTCCAACAGGGGGTCCACTGAAGCTTTCTTT.

Notes on this clone: One junction end disagrees with the germline gene, perhaps due to a read error. The chain is built from TRBV6-1 and TRBJ1-2, with 11 bases lining up with TRBD1. Germline CDR1 MNHNS, CDR2 SASEGT. The CDR3 runs to 14 residues. The CDR3 sequence is CASSEGTGGYGYTF. For the CDR3, the DNA is TGTGCCAGCAGCGAAGGGACAGGGGGATATGGCTACACCTTC.

The V call is TRBV10-3, the J call TRBJ2-7; tentative D call: TRBD2 (5 bases). V lost 2 bases and J lost 10, with 12 bases in between. Germline V gives CDR1 ENHRY, CDR2 SYGVKD. The CDR3 spans 12 residues. The CDR3 reads CAISEDRSGQYF. Here the CDR3 DNA reads TGTGCCATCAGTGAGGACCGATCGGGACAGTACTTC.

This clone was counted a single time. This chain links TRBV30 with TRBJ2-3, with TRBD1 matching 9 bases. The germline CDR1 and CDR2 sequences are GTSNPN and SVGIG (reference sequence). J gave up 2 bases and V 0 bases, and 3 bases lay outside the gene matches. The CDR3 has 15 residues. This CDR3 reads CAWSVRDRDTDTQYF. In nucleotides, the CDR3 is TGTGCCTGGAGTGTCCGGGACAGGGACACAGATACGCAGTATTTT. Based on the CDR3 plus reference TRBV30 and TRBJ2-3, the full variable domain is SQTIHQWPATLVQPVGSPLSLECTVEGTSNPNLYWYRQAAGRGLQLLFYSVGIGQISSEVPQNLSASRPQDRQFILSSKKLLLSDSGFYLCAWSVRDRDTDTQYFGPGTRLTVL.

Here the CDR3 DNA reads TGTGCCAGCAGCTTAAACCTCCTAGCGGGAGGGCTCAATGAGCAGTTCTTC. This codes for CASSLNLLAGGLNEQFF. The J gene is TRBJ2-1, the V gene TRBV7-3, with TRBD2 identical over 12 bases. The V and J ends lost 1 base and 6 bases, in that order; junction bases with no gene match: 7. The CDR3 loop spans 17 amino acids. Germline V lookup: CDR1 SGHTA, CDR2 FQGTGA.

The chain links TRBV28 to TRBJ2-7, with 7 bases matching TRBD2. V lost 6 bases and J lost 3; bases outside the gene matches: 11. Germline CDR1 reads MDHEN; CDR2 reads SYDVKM. The CDR3 has 15 residues. CDR3 sequence reads: CASSWGGEADYEQYF. Here the CDR3 DNA reads TGTGCCAGCAGCTGGGGGGGGGAAGCCGACTACGAGCAGTACTTC. Together with reference TRBV28 and TRBJ2-7, the CDR3 gives the full variable domain: DVKVTQSSRYLVKRTGEKVFLECVQDMDHENMFWYRQDPGLGLRLIYFSYDVKMKEKGDIPEGYSVSREKKERFSLILESASTNQTSMYLCASSWGGEADYEQYFGPGTRLTVT.

This clone was detected only once. The chain has TRBV29-1 and TRBJ2-3; the D is unclear. Trimming pared 3 bases from V and 2 bases from J, leaving 9 bases between. Germline assignment: CDR1 SQVTM and CDR2 ANQGSEA. CDR3 size: 13 residues. DNA for the CDR3: TGCAGCGTTGATCTAGAATACACAGATACGCAGTATTTT. It encodes CSVDLEYTDTQYF.

The chain links TRBV7-9 to TRBJ2-7, with TRBD2 as a possible D gene (6 bases). V was shortened by 1 base and J by 2 bases, with 12 bases between the two germline ends. The germline V gene has CDR1 SEHNR and CDR2 FQNEAQ (reference sequence). The CDR3 sequence is 15 residues long. This CDR3 is CASSLEGGETYEQYF. The CDR3 DNA reads TGTGCCAGCAGCTTAGAAGGCGGGGAAACCTACGAGCAGTACTTC.

The rearrangement joins TRBV6-5 to TRBJ1-1, with TRBD1 as a possible D gene (5 bases). The germline CDR1 and CDR2 sequences are MNHEY and SVGAGI. The CDR3 is made up of 14 amino acids. V gave up 6 bases and J gave up 2 bases, with 13 bases separating them. The CDR3 loop reads CASSYRGDNTEAFF. CDR3 nucleotides: TGTGCCAGCAGCTACCGGGGGGATAACACTGAAGCTTTCTTT.

The chain carries TRBV12-3 or TRBV12-4 and TRBJ1-1; 7 bases map to TRBD1. Trimming at V came to 6 bases and at J to 3 bases, leaving 4 bases not matched to a gene. The CDR3 is 13 amino acids. This chain's CDR3 is CASSLTGDTEAFF. CDR3 DNA: TGTGCCAGCAGCCTAACAGGGGACACTGAAGCTTTCTTT.